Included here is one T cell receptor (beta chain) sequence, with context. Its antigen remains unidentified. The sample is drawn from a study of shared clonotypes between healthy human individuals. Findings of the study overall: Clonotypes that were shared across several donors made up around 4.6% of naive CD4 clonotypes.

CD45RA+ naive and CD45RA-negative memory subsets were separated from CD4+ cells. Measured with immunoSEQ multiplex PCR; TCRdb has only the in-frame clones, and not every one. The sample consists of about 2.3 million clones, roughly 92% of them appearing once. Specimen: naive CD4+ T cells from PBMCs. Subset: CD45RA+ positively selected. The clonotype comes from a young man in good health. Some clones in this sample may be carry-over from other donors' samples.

In DNA form, the CDR3 reads TGTGCCAGCACAAGGGACAGCGGGCAGCCCCAGCATTTT. As protein: CASTRDSGQPQHF. V usage is TRBV2 and J usage is TRBJ1-5, with 7 bases identical to TRBD1. Germline CDR1 reads SNHLY; CDR2 reads FYNNEI. Trimming removed 7 bases from V and 7 bases from J; junction bases left unmatched: 7. CDR3 size: 13 residues.